Included here is one T cell receptor beta chain sequence, with context. TCRdb reprocessed the 5' RACE reads and keeps a single row for each CDR3 protein, giving no DNA. This repertoire includes about 110,000 distinct CDR3 sequences. These data come from a study of T cells expressing NK-cell markers. The CDR3 consists of 14 residues. V is TRBV12-3 or TRBV12-4 and J is TRBJ1-5; the D call of TRBD1 rests on TCRdb alone, since no DNA is present to check it. The source is a woman aged 18-70 years in good health. Sequenced: blood T cells: a sorted CD56 or NKG2C T cell subset, CD4+ or CD8+ T cells, or bulk PBMC T cells (not recorded which). CDR3 loop: CASSGQGGNQPQHF.